The clone carrying this T cell receptor (beta chain) was counted only a few times. Its specificity is not known. Time point given: patch test 3, about 24 weeks after DPC sensitization. The treatment is: therapeutic diphenylcyclopropenone sensitization with weekly scalp DPC. This sample stems from a study of human T cells and chemical hapten exposure. The wider study: DPC at 2% was the sensitizing agent, placed on 2 cm by 2 cm of upper inner arm skin.

The CDR3 sequence is 12 residues long. V was clipped by 5 bases and J by 8 bases, with 12 bases between them. Germline assignment: CDR1 LGHDT and CDR2 YNNKEL (reference sequence). TCRdb redid the calling of the RACE reads with MiXCR, one entry per CDR3 protein. Among about 82,000 distinct CDR3 sequences listed, approximately 12% were seen once. General observations from the study: Once DPC sensitization occurred, TCRs above 1 in 1000 frequency showed no change. The presence of alopecia in the donors means their immune response may differ from healthy people's. Significantly more large CDR3 similarity clusters were formed by expanded TCRs than by controls.

The source is a woman aged 45 to 65 with alopecia areata. Some clones in this sample may be carry-over from other donors' samples. This chain uses TRBV3-1 with TRBJ1-1; D is ambiguous. Sequenced material: whole blood, taken in connection with sensitization to the hapten diphenylcyclopropenone (DPC). The CDR3, as DNA: TGTGCCAGCAGCATGACGGGCACCGAAGCTTTCTTT. Translated, it gives CASSMTGTEAFF.